This paragraph covers one T cell receptor (beta chain) sequence. The antigen remains unidentified. The protocol was immunoSEQ multiplex PCR, while the TCRdb copy is restricted to in-frame clones and leaves out a portion. The data show approximately 10,000 clones, around four fifths seen once. Stated time point: 2015-2016 season, 7 days after influenza vaccination. This specimen belongs to a study of follicular helper T cells after annual influenza vaccination. Notes on the study in general: Yearly vaccinations repeatedly recalled conserved clonotypes in ICOS+CD38+ cTfh.

The sequence came from an adult who received the influenza vaccine. The source material was CXCR5- memory CD4+ T cells sorted from blood, sampled 7 days after influenza vaccination.

The DNA for the CDR3 is TGTGCCAGTAGTCTGGCGGGGTCCTTACCCTACAATGAGCAGTTCTTC. It yields the protein CASSLAGSLPYNEQFF. The chain recombines TRBV19 with TRBJ2-1; maybe TRBD2 (6 bases). Trimming took 5 bases from V and 2 from J, leaving 16 bases between them. This CDR3 contains 16 residues. Germline loops: CDR1 LNHDA, CDR2 SQIVND (reference sequence).